Shown below are 32 T cell receptor beta chains from a single sample sequenced in a study of CD8 T cells in Susac syndrome. Reverse transcription of roughly 0.45 to 1 ug RNA was carried out with random hexamers. TCRdb reanalysed the immunoSEQ multiplex PCR reads using MiXCR and keeps one entry per CDR3 protein. The sample has roughly 180,000 distinct CDR3 sequences, just under 95% seen once. The source material was CD4+ T cells from PBMCs. Every receptor here comes from a human donor in good health.

The chain couples TRBV5-1 to TRBJ2-5, with 8 bases lining up with TRBD1. CDR1 SGHRS and CDR2 YFSETQ come from the germline V gene. With 0 bases clipped from V and 5 bases from J, the junction kept 9 bases outside the gene matches. The CDR3 consists of 16 residues. The CDR3 coding sequence is TGCGCCAGCAGCTTGGACCCAACAGGGGGAGGCGAGACCCAGTACTTC. Protein: CASSLDPTGGGETQYF.

The CDR3 is CASSPPRDMNTEAFF. The CDR3 bases are TGTGCCAGCAGCCCCCCGAGGGATATGAACACTGAAGCTTTCTTT. The chain couples TRBV28 to TRBJ1-1; D not certain. Trimming took off 6 bases at V and 0 bases at J, with 14 bases between the two ends. The CDR3 extends over 15 amino acids. Looked up from germline, CDR1 is MDHEN and CDR2 is SYDVKM.

The V gene is TRBV20-1, the J gene TRBJ2-1; 13 bases match TRBD2. Unmatched junction bases numbered 7, after V lost 2 bases and J lost 0 bases. Germline V CDR1 and CDR2: DFQATT, SNEGSKA (reference sequence). There are 18 residues in the CDR3. The CDR3 sequence: CSARTSGGAGGSYNEQFF. CDR3 bases: TGCAGTGCTAGAACTAGCGGGGGGGCCGGGGGCTCCTACAATGAGCAGTTCTTC.

DNA of the CDR3: TGTGCCAGCAACCTGGACAGGGGAGGAGGAGATACGCAGTATTTT. It yields the protein CASNLDRGGGDTQYF. The V gene is TRBV7-9, the J gene TRBJ2-3; 9 bases are a match to TRBD1. The germline CDR1 and CDR2 sequences are SEHNR and FQNEAQ (reference sequence). This CDR3 spans 15 amino acids. J was trimmed by 5 bases and V by 7 bases; bases with no gene match: 10. Full variable domain (rest looked up from reference TRBV7-9 and TRBJ2-3): DTGVSQNPRHKITKRGQNVTFRCDPISEHNRLYWYRQTLGQGPEFLTYFQNEAQLEKSRLLSDRFSAERPKGSFSTLEIQRTEQGDSAMYLCASNLDRGGGDTQYFGPGTRLTVL.

The genes are TRBV20-1 and TRBJ1-5; 11 bases align to TRBD1. Germline CDR1 and CDR2: DFQATT and SNEGSKA (reference sequence). CDR3 length equals 15 residues. J gave up 5 bases and V 5 bases, and 8 bases lay outside the gene matches. The CDR3 DNA reads TGCAGTGCTGGACAGGGGGCAAGTCGGGATCAGCCCCAGCATTTT. It specifies CSAGQGASRDQPQHF.

The rearrangement joins TRBV29-1 to TRBJ1-5; a possible D gene is TRBD1 (6 bases). V lost 6 bases, J lost 4 bases, and 16 bases lay in between. Germline lookup yields CDR1 SQVTM and CDR2 ANQGSEA. CDR3 length equals 14 residues. CDR3 DNA sequence: TGCAGCGTAGCCCTCGGGGGCACAAATCAGCCCCAGCATTTT. Protein: CSVALGGTNQPQHF. Drawing the rest from reference TRBV29-1 and TRBJ1-5, the complete variable domain is SAVISQKPSRDICQRGTSLTIQCQVDSQVTMMFWYRQQPGQSLTLIATANQGSEATYESGFVIDKFPISRPNLTFSTLTVSNMSPEDSSIYLCSVALGGTNQPQHFGDGTRLSIL.

This rearrangement joins TRBV20-1 to TRBJ1-5, with a possible D match to TRBD1 (5 bases). Trimming stripped 0 bases from V and 5 bases from J, with 11 bases between. Germline CDR1 is DFQATT and CDR2 is SNEGSKA (reference sequence). The length of the CDR3 is 14 residues. The CDR3 sequence: CSARDPGRDQPQHF. The CDR3 coding sequence is TGCAGTGCTAGAGATCCGGGCAGGGATCAGCCCCAGCATTTT.

V and J are TRBV5-4 and TRBJ2-7; D ambiguous. The V end was cut by 1 base, the J end by 5 bases, with 7 bases between. In germline, CDR1 is SGHNT, CDR2 YYREEE (reference sequence). CDR3 length: 12 residues. The CDR3 sequence is CASSLLEDEQYF. The CDR3 DNA reads TGTGCCAGCAGCTTGCTCGAGGACGAGCAGTACTTC. The full variable domain, with the rest looked up from reference TRBV5-4 and TRBJ2-7, is ETGVTQSPTHLIKTRGQQVTLRCSSQSGHNTVSWYQQALGQGPQFIFQYYREEENGRGNFPPRFSGLQFPNYSSELNVNALELDDSALYLCASSLLEDEQYFGPGTRLTVT.

This clonotype has just one count. The chain carries TRBV4-3 and TRBJ1-4; a possible D gene is TRBD1 (5 bases). Germline CDR1 reads LGHNA; CDR2 reads YSLEER. The germline V and J ends were trimmed by 1 base and 6 bases, with 9 bases remaining between them. This CDR3 is built from 14 residues. The CDR3 region is CASSQGGTDEKLFF. The CDR3, as DNA: TGCGCCAGCAGCCAAGGTGGGACGGATGAAAAACTGTTTTTT.

The rearrangement links TRBV20-1 to TRBJ2-7; the match to TRBD2 covers 8 bases. Germline CDR1 and CDR2: DFQATT and SNEGSKA (reference sequence). The CDR3 sequence is 14 residues long. V was clipped by 6 bases and J by 3 bases; unmatched bases: 10. The CDR3 loop reads CSAPRLSGGYEQYF. For the CDR3, the DNA is TGCAGTGCCCCCCGCTTGAGCGGGGGCTACGAGCAGTACTTC.

This chain connects TRBV20-1 to TRBJ1-3, with unresolved D. CDR1 and CDR2 (germline): DFQATT, SNEGSKA (reference sequence). This CDR3 has 13 residues. With 6 bases removed from V and 0 bases from J, the gap between germline ends came to 9 bases. The CDR3 sequence: CSALTDSGNTIYF. DNA of the CDR3: TGCAGTGCCCTGACGGACTCTGGAAACACCATATATTTT.

The chain employs TRBV4-2 and TRBJ2-1; D is perhaps TRBD2 (5 bases). The CDR3 runs to 14 residues. Germline CDR1 and CDR2: LGHNA and YNFKEQ. With 5 bases removed from V and 8 bases from J, the gap between germline ends came to 16 bases. The CDR3 region is CASSKGTRNDEQFF. CDR3 bases: TGTGCCAGCAGCAAAGGAACTAGAAATGATGAGCAGTTCTTC.

V is TRBV6-2 or TRBV6-3 and J is TRBJ1-1, with 9 nucleotides matching TRBD1. CDR3 size: 14 residues. V shed 6 bases and J 1 base; nucleotides not matched to a gene: 3. The germline V gene has CDR1 MNHEY and CDR2 SVGEGT. CDR3 sequence reads: CASRGQGSNTEAFF. Written as DNA, the CDR3 is TGTGCCAGCAGAGGACAGGGGTCGAACACTGAAGCTTTCTTT.

This clonotype occurred once. The genes are TRBV20-1 and TRBJ2-3, with 7 bases matching TRBD2. V was pared by 3 bases and J by 6 bases, with 12 bases of the junction left unmatched. The CDR3 covers 15 residues. CDR1 and CDR2 (germline): DFQATT, SNEGSKA (reference sequence). The CDR3 DNA is TGCAGTGCTAGGTGGTCTAGCGGCCGCCGTGATACGCAGTATTTT. Translated, it gives CSARWSSGRRDTQYF.

The chain recombines TRBV20-1 with TRBJ2-5; D call uncertain. This CDR3 has 12 residues. Trimming stripped 6 bases from V and 6 bases from J, with 14 bases between. Germline CDR1 DFQATT, CDR2 SNEGSKA (reference sequence). CDR3 nucleotides: TGCAGTGCCGTTCCCCCCGGTCAGACCCAGTACTTC. Protein product: CSAVPPGQTQYF.

The J gene is TRBJ2-1, the V gene TRBV3-1, with D perhaps being TRBD1 or TRBD2 (6 bases each). This CDR3 spans 15 amino acids. Per germline, CDR1 LGHDT and CDR2 YNNKEL (reference sequence). Trimming shortened V by 5 bases and J by 0 bases, and 11 bases separated the two germline ends. This CDR3 is CASSLEGGSYNEQFF. Here the CDR3 DNA reads TGTGCCAGCAGCTTGGAGGGGGGCTCCTACAATGAGCAGTTCTTC.

The rearrangement uses TRBV9 and TRBJ1-6; tentatively, D is TRBD1 (5 bases). V gave up 0 bases and J gave up 8 bases, with 12 bases separating them. Germline V gene lookup returns CDR1 SGDLS and CDR2 YYNGEE. This CDR3 contains 15 residues. The CDR3 spells CASSVDGREYSPLHF. CDR3 coding DNA: TGTGCCAGCAGCGTAGATGGCAGGGAATATTCACCCCTCCACTTT.

This chain connects TRBV29-1 to TRBJ2-5; D is possibly TRBD1 (5 bases). The CDR3 has 12 amino acids. Germline V gives CDR1 SQVTM, CDR2 ANQGSEA. V lost 5 bases to trimming and J lost 5 bases, with 12 bases between them. The CDR3 sequence: CSVKGISETQYF. The CDR3 DNA reads as TGCAGCGTTAAGGGGATTAGCGAGACCCAGTACTTC.

CDR3 region: CATSDGVRGEQYF. The CDR3, as DNA: TGTGCCACCAGTGACGGCGTGAGGGGCGAGCAGTACTTC. The genes are TRBV24-1 and TRBJ2-7, with D perhaps assigned TRBD1 or TRBD2 (5 bases each). CDR1 and CDR2 from the germline V gene are KGHDR and SFDVKD. The CDR3 has 13 residues. V dropped 4 bases and J dropped 6 bases, with 12 bases sitting between them.

The rearrangement joins TRBV20-1 to TRBJ2-3; TRBD2 agrees at 8 bases. After removal of 1 base from V and 5 bases from J, the junction contained 8 bases not matched to a gene. The CDR3 sequence is 15 residues long. Germline CDR1 reads DFQATT; CDR2 reads SNEGSKA (reference sequence). The chain's CDR3 is CSARVNGRGVDTQYF. CDR3 DNA: TGCAGTGCTAGAGTGAATGGGCGGGGGGTAGATACGCAGTATTTT.

The CDR3 reads CASSWRLIESGELFF. CDR3 nucleotides: TGTGCCAGCAGCTGGAGACTAATCGAAAGCGGGGAGCTGTTTTTT. The chain has TRBV11-1 and TRBJ2-2, with D possibly matching TRBD2 (5 bases). V dropped 4 bases and J dropped 7 bases, with 16 bases sitting between them. The V gene's germline CDR1 is SGHAT and CDR2 FQDESV (reference sequence). The CDR3 is 15 amino acids.

V is TRBV7-2 and J is TRBJ2-7; possibly TRBD1 or TRBD2 for D (5 bases each). The CDR3 sequence is 13 residues long. Trimming shortened V by 1 base and J by 6 bases, and 10 bases separated the two germline ends. Germline V gene data show CDR1 as SGHTA and CDR2 as FQGNSA. The CDR3 DNA follows: TGTGCCAGCAGCTTAGTGGGGGTGGGCGAGCAGTACTTC. Its protein is CASSLVGVGEQYF.

The chain employs TRBV12-3 or TRBV12-4 and TRBJ1-5, with 7 positions matching TRBD1. Trimming cost V 6 bases and J 6 bases; bases outside gene matches: 5. This CDR3 spans 13 amino acids. CDR3 DNA: TGTGCCAGCAGGGTCGACAGGGTTCAGCCCCAGCATTTT. It yields the protein CASRVDRVQPQHF.

This sequence joins TRBV29-1 and TRBJ2-3; 10 bases are a match to TRBD2. Germline assignment: CDR1 SQVTM and CDR2 ANQGSEA. The V segment lost 4 bases and the J segment 2 bases; nucleotides outside the gene matches: 6. This CDR3 has 15 amino acids. CDR3 protein: CSVVGLAGATDTQYF. The CDR3 DNA sequence: TGCAGCGTTGTCGGGCTAGCGGGGGCCACAGATACGCAGTATTTT.

This chain links TRBV4-2 with TRBJ1-2; D is ambiguous. V dropped 2 bases and J dropped 8 bases, with 18 bases sitting between them. From germline, CDR1 is LGHNA and CDR2 YNFKEQ. The CDR3 consists of 15 residues. CDR3 protein: CASSQLTASAGGYTF. CDR3 nucleotides: TGTGCCAGCAGCCAACTTACAGCCTCGGCAGGAGGCTACACCTTC.

V and J are TRBV6-5 and TRBJ2-7; D is undetermined. The V gene's germline CDR1 is MNHEY and CDR2 SVGAGI. The ends were cut back, 6 bases at V and 1 base at J, with 7 bases in the middle. The CDR3 runs 12 residues. The CDR3 loop is CASSGPSYEQYF. CDR3 nucleotide sequence: TGTGCCAGCAGCGGTCCATCCTACGAGCAGTACTTC.

This chain joins TRBV2 and TRBJ1-2, with D uncertain. Per germline, CDR1 SNHLY and CDR2 FYNNEI. Trimming pared 8 bases from V and 3 bases from J, leaving 10 bases between. The CDR3 totals 12 residues. This chain's CDR3 is CASHWADYGYTF. Here the CDR3 DNA reads TGTGCCAGCCATTGGGCAGACTATGGCTACACCTTC.

The V and J genes are TRBV6-5 and TRBJ2-1; TRBD1 matches at 10 bases. The V segment lost 6 bases and the J segment 6 bases; nucleotides outside the gene matches: 5. The CDR3 spans 14 residues. Per the germline V gene, CDR1 is MNHEY and CDR2 is SVGAGI. CDR3 in DNA: TGTGCCAGCAGCAGACAGGGGGCGGCCAATGAGCAGTTCTTC. Protein product: CASSRQGAANEQFF.

V and J are TRBV20-1 and TRBJ2-3; D not certain. CDR3 length: 13 residues. V was trimmed by 4 bases and J by 1 base, leaving 9 bases between them. In germline, CDR1 is DFQATT, CDR2 SNEGSKA (reference sequence). The CDR3 sequence: CSATRQGTDTQYF. The DNA for the CDR3 is TGCAGTGCTACTCGTCAGGGCACAGATACGCAGTATTTT.

The rearrangement joins TRBV29-1 to TRBJ2-5, with 9 bases matching TRBD2. With 6 bases clipped from V and 7 bases from J, the junction kept 12 bases outside the gene matches. Looked up from germline, CDR1 is SQVTM and CDR2 is ANQGSEA. CDR3 length equals 14 residues. CDR3 sequence reads: CSVGTSSIRGTQYF. DNA of the CDR3: TGCAGCGTCGGGACTAGCAGTATAAGAGGGACCCAGTACTTC.

V usage is TRBV24-1 and J usage is TRBJ2-1, with D tentatively TRBD1 (6 bases). Looked up from germline, CDR1 is KGHDR and CDR2 is SFDVKD. V was shortened by 1 base and J by 2 bases, with 8 bases between the two germline ends. This CDR3 has 15 amino acids. The CDR3 sequence: CATSDLRDTYNEQFF. CDR3 nucleotides: TGTGCCACCAGTGATTTAAGGGACACCTACAATGAGCAGTTCTTC.

The rearrangement joins TRBV28 to TRBJ2-7; D not certain. Trimming pared 6 bases from V and 2 bases from J, leaving 11 bases between. CDR3 size: 13 residues. The germline V gene has CDR1 MDHEN and CDR2 SYDVKM. CDR3 protein: CASRRPRTYEQYF. In nucleotides, the CDR3 is TGTGCCAGCAGGCGTCCTAGAACCTACGAGCAGTACTTC.